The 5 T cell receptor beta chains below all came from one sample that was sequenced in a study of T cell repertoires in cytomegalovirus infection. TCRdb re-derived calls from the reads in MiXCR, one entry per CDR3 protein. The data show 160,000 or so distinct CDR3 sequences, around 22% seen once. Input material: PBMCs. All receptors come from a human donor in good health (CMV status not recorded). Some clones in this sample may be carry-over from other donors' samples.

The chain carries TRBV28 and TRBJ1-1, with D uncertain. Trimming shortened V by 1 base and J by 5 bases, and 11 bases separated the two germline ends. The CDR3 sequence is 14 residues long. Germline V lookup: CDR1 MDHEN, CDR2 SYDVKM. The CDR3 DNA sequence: TGTGCCAGCAGTTTATCGGGGAAACGGACTGAAGCTTTCTTT. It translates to CASSLSGKRTEAFF.

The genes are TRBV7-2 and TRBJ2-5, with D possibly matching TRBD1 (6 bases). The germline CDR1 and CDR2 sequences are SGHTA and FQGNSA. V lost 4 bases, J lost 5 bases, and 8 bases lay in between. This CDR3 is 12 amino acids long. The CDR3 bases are TGTGCCAGCAGCTCGCAGGGGGAGACCCAGTACTTC. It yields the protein CASSSQGETQYF. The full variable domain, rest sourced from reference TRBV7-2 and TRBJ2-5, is GAGVSQSPSNKVTEKGKDVELRCDPISGHTALYWYRQSLGQGLEFLIYFQGNSAPDKSGLPSDRFSAERTGGSVSTLTIQRTQQEDSAVYLCASSSQGETQYFGPGTRLLVL.

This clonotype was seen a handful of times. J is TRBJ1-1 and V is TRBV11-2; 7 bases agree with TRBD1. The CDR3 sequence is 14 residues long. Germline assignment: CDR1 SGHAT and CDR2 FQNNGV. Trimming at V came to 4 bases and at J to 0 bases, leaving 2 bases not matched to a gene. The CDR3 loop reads CASSWGQMNTEAFF. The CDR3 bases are TGTGCCAGCAGCTGGGGACAGATGAACACTGAAGCTTTCTTT.

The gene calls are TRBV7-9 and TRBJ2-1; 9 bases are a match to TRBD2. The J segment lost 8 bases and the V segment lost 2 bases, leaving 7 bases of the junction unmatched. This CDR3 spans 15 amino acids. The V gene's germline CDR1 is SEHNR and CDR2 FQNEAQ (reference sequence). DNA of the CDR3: TGTGCCAGCAGCTTAACGGCTAGCGGGACCCATGAGCAGTTCTTC. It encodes CASSLTASGTHEQFF.

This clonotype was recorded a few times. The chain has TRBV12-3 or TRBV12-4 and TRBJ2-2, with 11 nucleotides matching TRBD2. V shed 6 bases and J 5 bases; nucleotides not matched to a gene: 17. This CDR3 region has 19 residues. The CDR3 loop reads CASRPRPLLAGGLTGELFF. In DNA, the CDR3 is TGTGCCAGCAGGCCCCGTCCCCTATTAGCGGGGGGGCTTACCGGGGAGCTGTTTTTT.